This TCR beta chain was recovered during a study of CD8+CD57+ T cells in acquired aplastic anemia (dated by TCRdb to between 2017 and 2018). For the study in its entirety: On average, sorted CD4+ and CD8+ cells yielded around 3.5 ug of extracted DNA, with a range of roughly 0.18 to 30 ug. Healthy donor samples averaged roughly 10 million reads for CD4+ and roughly 11 million for CD8+ cells.

The study deep-sequenced TCR repertoires of sorted CD4+ and CD8+ blood T cells from severe aplastic anemia patients and healthy subjects. Ficoll-Paque density gradient centrifugation was used to isolate peripheral blood mononuclear cells. Before DNA extraction, CD4+ and CD8+ T cells were sorted by FACS or by magnetic beads. What the research found in general, with its limitations: Around 27 CD8+ CDR3 sequences were found to be shared between patients and controls, but these sequences appeared to be highly expressed in patients and within the immunodominant clones of the patients. Between patients and healthy controls, no significant difference in CD8+ Simpson's diversity was found (P=0.060).

This clonotype was seen repeatedly, ten times or more. No antigen is known for it. No base quality values were provided; no much bigger clone lies one nucleotide off. Genomic DNA served as template for TCR beta VDJ combination and CDR3 sequence profiling. An Illumina HiSeq 2000 was the platform used for TCR repertoire sequencing. Regarding the original processing steps: Repertoire assessment relied on Simpson's diversity index, CDR3 size and DJ length profiles, and TRBV/TRBJ rearrangement plots. The most abundant DNA sequence in the deep sequencing data was taken as the immunodominant clone. CDR3 amino acid sequences were screened for sharing across subjects and compared with published repertoires and the VDJdb database. TCRdb passed the public sequencing reads through fastp at Q25 and MiXCR, retaining productive beta sequences. When rows share a CDR3 protein, they turn into one entry using the most common DNA and genes. For this entry, the V and J calls and clone size follow TCRdb and not the study's own pipeline. For this sample the table gives some 220,000 distinct CDR3 sequences, of which 30% to 40% were detected only once. Jointly, the top ten make up 1.1% of the sample.

From V the trimming removes 4 bases and from J it removes 5 bases, while the gene matches leave 2 bases of the junction unaccounted for. The CDR3 goes from the cysteine to the phenylalanine over 13 residues. Only CDR3 DNA remains: 39 bases, in frame from the first base. From a lookup of the germline V gene, CDR1 and CDR2 are SNHLY and FYNNEI. This receptor was obtained from a human donor in good health, serving as a control. The sequenced sample consisted of sorted CD4+, CD8+, or CD8+CD57+ T cells (not recorded which) from PBMCs. Recombination joined TRBV2 with TRBJ1-2; TRBD1 agrees with 9 junctional bases. Here the CDR3 is given as CASSVGQGYGYTF. Here is the DNA: TGTGCCAGCAGTGTGGGACAGGGTTATGGCTACACCTTC.